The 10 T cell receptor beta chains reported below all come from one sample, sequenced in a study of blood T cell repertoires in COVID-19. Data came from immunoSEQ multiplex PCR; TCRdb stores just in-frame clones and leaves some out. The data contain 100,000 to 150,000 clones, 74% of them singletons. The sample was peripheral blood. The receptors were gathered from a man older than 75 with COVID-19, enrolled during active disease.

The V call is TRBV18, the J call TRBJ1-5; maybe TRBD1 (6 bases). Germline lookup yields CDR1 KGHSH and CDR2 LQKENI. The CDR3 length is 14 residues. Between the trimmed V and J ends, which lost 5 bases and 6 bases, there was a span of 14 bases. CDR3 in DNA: TGTGCCAGCTCAGGGGGGGGCACGGGTCAGCCCCAGCATTTT. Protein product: CASSGGGTGQPQHF.

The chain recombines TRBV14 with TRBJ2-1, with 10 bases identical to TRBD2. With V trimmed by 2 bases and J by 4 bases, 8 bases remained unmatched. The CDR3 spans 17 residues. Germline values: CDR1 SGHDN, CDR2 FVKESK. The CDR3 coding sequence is TGTGCCAGCAGCCAAACTAGCGGGACCCAGGCTTACAATGAGCAGTTCTTC. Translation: CASSQTSGTQAYNEQFF.

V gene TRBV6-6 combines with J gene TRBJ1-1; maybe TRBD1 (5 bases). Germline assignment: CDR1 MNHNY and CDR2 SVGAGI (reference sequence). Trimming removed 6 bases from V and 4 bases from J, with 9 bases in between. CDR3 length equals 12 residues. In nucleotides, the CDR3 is TGTGCCAGCAGCACTCAGGGCACTGAAGCTTTCTTT. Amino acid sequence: CASSTQGTEAFF.

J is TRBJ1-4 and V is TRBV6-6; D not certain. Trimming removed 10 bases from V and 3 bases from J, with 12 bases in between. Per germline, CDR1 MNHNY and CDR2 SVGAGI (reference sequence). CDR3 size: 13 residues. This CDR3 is CAIRGRSNEKLFF. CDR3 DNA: TGTGCCATCCGCGGGCGATCTAATGAAAAACTGTTTTTT.

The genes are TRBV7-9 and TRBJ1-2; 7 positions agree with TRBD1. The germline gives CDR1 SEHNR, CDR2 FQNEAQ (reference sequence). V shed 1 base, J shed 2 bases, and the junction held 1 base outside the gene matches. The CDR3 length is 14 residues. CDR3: CASSLGQGNYGYTF. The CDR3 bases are TGTGCCAGCAGCTTAGGACAGGGAAACTATGGCTACACCTTC.

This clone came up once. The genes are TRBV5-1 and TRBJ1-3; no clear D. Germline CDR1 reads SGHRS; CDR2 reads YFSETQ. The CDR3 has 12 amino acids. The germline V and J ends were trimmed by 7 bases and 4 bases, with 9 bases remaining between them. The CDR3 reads CASGGPGNTIYF. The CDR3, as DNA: TGCGCCAGCGGAGGGCCGGGAAACACCATATATTTT.

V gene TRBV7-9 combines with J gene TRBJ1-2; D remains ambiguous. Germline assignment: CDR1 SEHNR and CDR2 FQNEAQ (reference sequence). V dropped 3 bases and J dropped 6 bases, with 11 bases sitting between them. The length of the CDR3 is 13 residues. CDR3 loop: CASSLEQRDGYTF. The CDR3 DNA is TGTGCCAGCAGCTTGGAACAGAGAGATGGCTACACCTTC.

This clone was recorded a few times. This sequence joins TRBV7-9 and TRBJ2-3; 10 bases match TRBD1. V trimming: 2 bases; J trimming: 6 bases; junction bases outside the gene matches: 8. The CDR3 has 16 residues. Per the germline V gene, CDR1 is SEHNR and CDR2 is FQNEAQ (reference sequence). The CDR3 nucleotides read TGTGCCAGCAGCTTAACCCGGGACAGGGGCGGGGATACGCAGTATTTT. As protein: CASSLTRDRGGDTQYF.

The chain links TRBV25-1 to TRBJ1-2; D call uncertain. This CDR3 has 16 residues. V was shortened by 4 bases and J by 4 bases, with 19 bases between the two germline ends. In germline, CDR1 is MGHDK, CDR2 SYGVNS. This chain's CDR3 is CASSGSRTGDVYGYTF. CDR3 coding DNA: TGTGCCAGCAGTGGCAGCCGGACTGGTGACGTCTATGGCTACACCTTC.

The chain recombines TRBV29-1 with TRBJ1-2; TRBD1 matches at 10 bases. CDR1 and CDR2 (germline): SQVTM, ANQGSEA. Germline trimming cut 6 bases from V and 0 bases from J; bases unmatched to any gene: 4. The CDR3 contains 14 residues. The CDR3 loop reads CSVGGQGANYGYTF. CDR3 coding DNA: TGCAGCGTAGGTGGACAGGGGGCTAACTATGGCTACACCTTC.